Listed below are T cell receptor beta chains from one sample, sequenced in a study of blood T cell repertoires in COVID-19. Libraries were prepared by immunoSEQ multiplex PCR; TCRdb keeps only in-frame clonotypes and omits some of them. There are under 200,000 clones in the sample; around 90% occur only once, and 0.45% to 0.65% lies in the top ten. The sample comprised peripheral blood. The origin of the receptors is a man aged 50 to 59 with acute or convalescent COVID-19. CDR3s include the opening cysteine and the closing phenylalanine or tryptophan. A D gene is named only where the DNA matches it firmly. Clone size appears in some rows only: once, few, many, or a class for an expanded clone.

CDR3: CASGRPANTGELFF; DNA: TGTGCCAGCGGGCGCCCCGCGAACACCGGGGAGCTGTTTTTT; size: .; V: TRBV7-3; J: TRBJ2-2; D: .
CDR3: CASSAGTGSNQPQHF; DNA: TGTGCCAGCAGCGCAGGGACAGGTAGCAATCAGCCCCAGCATTTT; size: .; V: TRBV7-9; J: TRBJ1-5; D: TRBD1
CDR3: CATSAPRATNEQFF; DNA: TGTGCCACCAGTGCCCCCAGGGCTACCAATGAGCAGTTCTTC; size: .; V: TRBV24-1; J: TRBJ2-1; D: .
CDR3: CAWGSGSTDTQYF; DNA: TGTGCCTGGGGGAGCGGAAGCACAGATACGCAGTATTTT; size: .; V: TRBV30; J: TRBJ2-3; D: .
CDR3: CASSLIRTEAFF; DNA: TGTGCCAGCAGTCTCATCAGGACTGAAGCTTTCTTT; size: .; V: TRBV28; J: TRBJ1-1; D: .
CDR3: CASKRDGTSGNTIYF; DNA: TGTGCCAGCAAGCGGGACGGAACCTCTGGAAACACCATATATTTT; size: once; V: TRBV6-5; J: TRBJ1-3; D: .
CDR3: CATSRDSRGRVPLHF; DNA: TGTGCCACCAGCAGAGATAGCAGGGGGCGGGTACCCCTCCACTTT; size: .; V: TRBV15; J: TRBJ1-6; D: TRBD1
CDR3: CASKTRVQDTQYF; DNA: TGTGCCAGCAAAACCAGGGTACAGGATACGCAGTATTTT; size: .; V: TRBV28; J: TRBJ2-3; D: .
CDR3: CASSDLAGQETQYF; DNA: TGTGCCAGCTCAGATCTAGCGGGGCAAGAGACCCAGTACTTC; size: once; V: TRBV5-4; J: TRBJ2-5; D: TRBD2
CDR3: CASSPLYNEQFF; DNA: TGTGCCAGCAGCCCCCTCTACAATGAGCAGTTCTTC; size: .; V: TRBV6-6; J: TRBJ2-1; D: .
CDR3: CASSLFARVESPLHF; DNA: TGTGCCAGCAGTTTATTTGCCAGGGTAGAGTCACCCCTCCACTTT; size: .; V: TRBV27; J: TRBJ1-6; D: .
CDR3: CASSAPTFCGNTEAFF; DNA: TGTGCCAGCAGCGCACCGACCTTCTGCGGGAACACTGAAGCTTTCTTT; size: .; V: TRBV21-1; J: TRBJ1-1; D: .
CDR3: CASGTGYNNEQFF; DNA: TGTGCCAGCGGGACAGGTTATAACAATGAGCAGTTCTTC; size: .; V: TRBV19; J: TRBJ2-1; D: TRBD1
CDR3: CASIQSSVTEAFF; DNA: TGTGCCAGTATACAGAGTTCGGTCACTGAAGCTTTCTTT; size: .; V: TRBV19; J: TRBJ1-1; D: .
CDR3: CASRGQDNSPLHF; DNA: TGTGCCAGCAGGGGACAGGATAATTCACCCCTCCACTTT; size: few; V: TRBV12-3/TRBV12-4; J: TRBJ1-6; D: TRBD1
CDR3: CASSDWPTGGQETQYF; DNA: TGCGCCAGCAGTGATTGGCCGACAGGGGGCCAAGAGACCCAGTACTTC; size: .; V: TRBV10-2; J: TRBJ2-5; D: TRBD1
CDR3: CASSIYGSAPGGQPQHF; DNA: TGTGCCAGTAGTATATACGGGAGTGCACCCGGGGGTCAGCCCCAGCATTTT; size: .; V: TRBV19; J: TRBJ1-5; D: .
CDR3: CASSQVNLVAGAYNEQFF; DNA: TGCGCCAGCAGCCAAGTCAACTTGGTAGCGGGAGCCTACAATGAGCAGTTCTTC; size: .; V: TRBV4-1; J: TRBJ2-1; D: TRBD2
CDR3: CASSIGLGEQYF; DNA: TGTGCCAGTAGTATCGGACTAGGAGAGCAGTACTTC; size: .; V: TRBV19; J: TRBJ2-7; D: TRBD2
CDR3: CASSLWTSGSTDTQYF; DNA: TGTGCCAGCAGCTTGTGGACTAGCGGTAGCACAGATACGCAGTATTTT; size: .; V: TRBV5-4; J: TRBJ2-3; D: TRBD2
CDR3: CASSGRDSPLHF; DNA: TGTGCCAGCAGTGGGCGGGATTCACCCCTCCACTTT; size: once; V: TRBV6-6; J: TRBJ1-6; D: .
CDR3: CASSPGYGANVLTF; DNA: TGTGCCAGCAGCCCAGGGTATGGGGCCAACGTCCTGACTTTC; size: .; V: TRBV7-9; J: TRBJ2-6; D: .
CDR3: CSASLVNYNEQFF; DNA: TGCAGTGCTAGTTTAGTCAACTACAATGAGCAGTTCTTC; size: .; V: TRBV20-1; J: TRBJ2-1; D: .
CDR3: CASSTPTGENTEAFF; DNA: TGTGCCAGCAGTACCCCAACAGGAGAGAACACTGAAGCTTTCTTT; size: few; V: TRBV28; J: TRBJ1-1; D: .
CDR3: CASSLTSGNYEQYF; DNA: TGTGCCAGCAGCCTGACTAGCGGGAACTACGAGCAGTACTTC; size: .; V: TRBV7-3; J: TRBJ2-7; D: TRBD2
CDR3: CASKKTPNTEAFF; DNA: TGTGCCAGCAAAAAGACACCGAACACTGAAGCTTTCTTT; size: .; V: TRBV2; J: TRBJ1-1; D: .
CDR3: CAWRRETQYF; DNA: TGTGCCTGGAGGAGAGAGACCCAGTACTTC; size: .; V: TRBV30; J: TRBJ2-5; D: .
CDR3: CASSELTGAPGNTIYF; DNA: TGTGCCAGCAGTGAACTTACAGGGGCCCCTGGAAACACCATATATTTT; size: .; V: TRBV25-1; J: TRBJ1-3; D: TRBD1
CDR3: CASRNRDREGTEAFF; DNA: TGCGCCAGCAGAAACCGGGACAGGGAAGGAACTGAAGCTTTCTTT; size: .; V: TRBV10-2; J: TRBJ1-1; D: TRBD1
CDR3: CASSSGLNTEAFF; DNA: TGTGCCAGCAGCTCAGGGTTGAACACTGAAGCTTTCTTT; size: .; V: TRBV11-2; J: TRBJ1-1; D: .
CDR3: CASSQVLVGSATTATNEKLFF; DNA: TGCGCCAGCAGCCAAGTGTTAGTTGGCAGCGCAACAACTGCAACTAATGAAAAACTGTTTTTT; size: .; V: TRBV4-3; J: TRBJ1-4; D: .
CDR3: CASSERAGDEKLFF; DNA: TGCGCCAGCAGTGAGAGGGCCGGGGATGAAAAACTGTTTTTT; size: .; V: TRBV10-1; J: TRBJ1-4; D: .
CDR3: CSASGQGFFF; DNA: TGCAGTGCTAGCGGGCAGGGTTTTTTCTTT; size: .; V: TRBV20-1; J: TRBJ1-1; D: .
CDR3: CASSSSAGNYGYTF; DNA: TGTGCCAGCAGTTCGAGCGCGGGTAACTATGGCTACACCTTC; size: .; V: TRBV28; J: TRBJ1-2; D: .
CDR3: CASSFGLAGGPITDTQYF; DNA: TGTGCCAGCAGTTTCGGTCTAGCGGGAGGCCCAATCACAGATACGCAGTATTTT; size: .; V: TRBV27; J: TRBJ2-3; D: TRBD2
CDR3: CASAEAGTGNQPQHF; DNA: TGTGCCAGCGCTGAAGCCGGGACAGGCAATCAGCCCCAGCATTTT; size: .; V: TRBV6-1; J: TRBJ1-5; D: TRBD1
CDR3: CASSITTGGRSPLHF; DNA: TGTGCCAGTAGCATAACGACAGGGGGGCGGTCACCCCTCCACTTT; size: .; V: TRBV19; J: TRBJ1-6; D: TRBD1
CDR3: CAWSWAGGGEAFF; DNA: TGTGCCTGGAGTTGGGCAGGGGGCGGTGAAGCTTTCTTT; size: .; V: TRBV30; J: TRBJ1-1; D: TRBD1
CDR3: CASSRGQGEETQYF; DNA: TGCGCCAGCAGCCGCGGTCAGGGGGAAGAGACCCAGTACTTC; size: .; V: TRBV4-1; J: TRBJ2-5; D: TRBD1
CDR3: CAWSGGQGNEQYF; DNA: TGTGCCTGGAGTGGGGGACAGGGGAACGAGCAGTACTTC; size: .; V: TRBV30; J: TRBJ2-7; D: TRBD1
CDR3: CATSESDFGHNEQFF; DNA: TGTGCCACCAGTGAGTCGGACTTTGGTCACAATGAGCAGTTCTTC; size: .; V: TRBV24-1; J: TRBJ2-1; D: .